A single sample gave rise to the 21 T cell receptor beta chains below, sequenced in a study of identical twins. One entry per CDR3 protein, called by TCRdb with MiXCR from the 5' RACE reads. The sample lists around 1.7 million distinct CDR3 sequences, under 35% occurring once. Sequenced input: cord blood. Every receptor here comes from a newborn girl in good health.

This clonotype has a single count. V usage is TRBV7-2 and J usage is TRBJ1-1; 8 bases fit TRBD1. This CDR3 spans 16 amino acids. V was pared by 3 bases and J by 2 bases, with 8 bases of the junction left unmatched. CDR1 SGHTA and CDR2 FQGNSA come from the germline V gene. DNA for the CDR3: TGTGCCAGCAGCTTTACGCGGGACAGGAAAAACACTGAAGCTTTCTTT. Its translation is CASSFTRDRKNTEAFF. The full variable domain, completed using reference TRBV7-2 and TRBJ1-1, is GAGVSQSPSNKVTEKGKDVELRCDPISGHTALYWYRQSLGQGLEFLIYFQGNSAPDKSGLPSDRFSAERTGGSVSTLTIQRTQQEDSAVYLCASSFTRDRKNTEAFFGQGTRLTVV.

The CDR3 DNA is TGCGCCAGCAGCTTGGCTGGTGTCGGGAGAGAGACCCAGTACTTC. Translating gives CASSLAGVGRETQYF. The chain has TRBV5-1 and TRBJ2-5, with TRBD2 as a possible D gene (6 bases). The V end was cut by 0 bases, the J end by 4 bases, with 13 bases between. This CDR3 has 15 amino acids. Germline V gene lookup returns CDR1 SGHRS and CDR2 YFSETQ.

This chain joins TRBV20-1 and TRBJ2-1, with D possibly being TRBD1 (5 bases). The V and J ends lost 6 bases and 6 bases respectively, with 21 bases between them. The germline gives CDR1 DFQATT, CDR2 SNEGSKA (reference sequence). CDR3 length equals 15 residues. In nucleotides, the CDR3 is TGCAGTGCCCCCTTCGGGCTAAGGGGTACCAATGAGCAGTTCTTC. This encodes CSAPFGLRGTNEQFF.

The V call is TRBV7-2, the J call TRBJ2-5; no reliable D call. The tail of the sequence fits TRBJ2-7 better, so the J call may be wrong. This CDR3 is built from 13 residues. Germline V gene data show CDR1 as SGHTA and CDR2 as FQGNSA. CDR3 nucleotides: TGTGCCAGCAGCCCCCTACTAAGGAACGAGCAGTACTTC. Its translation is CASSPLLRNEQYF.

V usage is TRBV3-1 and J usage is TRBJ2-5, with no clear D. Germline assignment: CDR1 LGHDT and CDR2 YNNKEL (reference sequence). CDR3 size: 13 residues. Trimming stripped 5 bases from V and 11 bases from J, with 18 bases between. For the CDR3, the DNA is TGTGCCAGCAGCTCGATAGCCGGCCATGAGCAGTACTTC. This codes for CASSSIAGHEQYF.

This chain connects TRBV20-1 to TRBJ1-4; D gene ambiguous. The CDR3 sequence is 13 residues long. Germline loops: CDR1 DFQATT, CDR2 SNEGSKA (reference sequence). Trimming pared 0 bases from V and 5 bases from J, leaving 7 bases between. The CDR3 DNA reads TGCAGTGCTAGAGATCTGAGCAATGAAAAACTGTTTTTT. Its protein is CSARDLSNEKLFF.

Notes on this clonotype: This sequence may be a read error, since a much larger clone differs from it by one base. CDR3 DNA sequence: TGTGCCAGCAACCAAGAGGGACACTCCTACAATGAGCAGTTCTTC. Translating it yields CASNQEGHSYNEQFF. This chain uses TRBV14 with TRBJ2-1, with D maybe TRBD1 (6 bases). This CDR3 has 15 residues. Germline CDR1 reads SGHDN; CDR2 reads FVKESK.

The gene calls are TRBV5-1 and TRBJ2-1; 7 bases agree with TRBD2. This CDR3 has 15 residues. Trimming removed 1 base from V and 3 bases from J; junction bases left unmatched: 4. Germline V gene data show CDR1 as SGHRS and CDR2 as YFSETQ. CDR3 loop: CASSLLTGGYNEQFF. CDR3 nucleotide sequence: TGCGCCAGCAGCTTGCTAACGGGAGGCTACAATGAGCAGTTCTTC.

This chain joins TRBV27 and TRBJ1-4; 7 nucleotides align to TRBD1. With 5 bases clipped from V and 7 bases from J, the junction kept 7 bases outside the gene matches. The CDR3 is 14 residues long. Germline-derived CDR1 and CDR2 are MNHEY and SMNVEV (reference sequence). CDR3 in amino acids: CASSVTGVGEKLFF. CDR3 coding DNA: TGTGCCAGCAGTGTCACAGGGGTTGGTGAAAAACTGTTTTTT.

The V call is TRBV2, the J call TRBJ1-2; D is undetermined. The germline gives CDR1 SNHLY, CDR2 FYNNEI. CDR3 length equals 16 residues. Trimming stripped 3 bases from V and 3 bases from J, with 17 bases between. CDR3 DNA sequence: TGTGCCAGCAGTGACCCCCAATTGCGGGGTGACTATGGCTACACCTTC. Translated: CASSDPQLRGDYGYTF. The full variable domain, rest sourced from reference TRBV2 and TRBJ1-2, is EPEVTQTPSHQVTQMGQEVILRCVPISNHLYFYWYRQILGQKVEFLVSFYNNEISEKSEIFDDQFSVERPDGSNFTLKIRSTKLEDSAMYFCASSDPQLRGDYGYTFGSGTRLTVV.

CDR3 residues: CSATRHEQYF. The CDR3 bases are TGCAGTGCTACCCGGCACGAGCAGTACTTC. This chain connects TRBV20-1 to TRBJ2-7; no reliable D call. Per germline, CDR1 DFQATT and CDR2 SNEGSKA (reference sequence). The CDR3 extends over 10 amino acids. V lost 4 bases and J lost 5, with 6 bases in between.

The sample holds a few counts of this clonotype. The chain carries TRBV2 and TRBJ2-7; D may be TRBD2 (5 bases). The germline V gene has CDR1 SNHLY and CDR2 FYNNEI. The V and J ends lost 11 bases and 2 bases respectively, with 13 bases between them. The CDR3 runs 12 residues. The DNA for the CDR3 is TGTGCCGGTAGCGCTCTCCCCTACGAGCAGTACTTC. This codes for CAGSALPYEQYF.

The sample holds many counts of this clonotype. V usage is TRBV3-1 and J usage is TRBJ2-3; 8 bases line up with TRBD2. V trimming: 4 bases; J trimming: 3 bases; junction bases outside the gene matches: 6. The CDR3 covers 15 residues. Germline V CDR1 and CDR2: LGHDT, YNNKEL (reference sequence). CDR3 coding DNA: TGTGCCAGCAGCCCAGCGGGAGCGAGGACAGATACGCAGTATTTT. Its protein is CASSPAGARTDTQYF.

Remarks on this clonotype: One end of the junction fails to match germline, which may point to a read error. V usage is TRBV28 and J usage is TRBJ2-5; 11 bases are a match to TRBD2. This CDR3 has 15 amino acids. CDR1 and CDR2 from the germline V gene are MDHEN and SYDVKM. The CDR3 nucleotides are TGTGCCAGCAGTTTTATGGGACTAGCGGAAGAGACCCCGTACTTC. Its protein product is CASSFMGLAEETPYF.

In DNA form, the CDR3 reads TGCGCCAGCAGCTCTTTCGTGGGGTCAGAGACCCAGTACTTC. It encodes CASSSFVGSETQYF. This chain links TRBV5-1 with TRBJ2-5; D unclear. Trimming took off 3 bases at V and 4 bases at J, with 13 bases between the two ends. The CDR3 is 14 amino acids. Germline V lookup: CDR1 SGHRS, CDR2 YFSETQ. Drawing the rest from reference TRBV5-1 and TRBJ2-5, the complete variable domain is KAGVTQTPRYLIKTRGQQVTLSCSPISGHRSVSWYQQTPGQGLQFLFEYFSETQRNKGNFPGRFSGRQFSNSRSEMNVSTLELGDSALYLCASSSFVGSETQYFGPGTRLLVL.

A word on this clonotype: A much larger clone sits a single nucleotide away, making a read error possible. The rearrangement uses TRBV7-2 and TRBJ2-3, with 10 nucleotides matching TRBD2. CDR3 length: 14 amino acids. CDR1 and CDR2 (germline): SGHTA, FQGNSA. Here the CDR3 DNA reads TGTGCCGGCAGCTTAGTAGCGGGGGGAGATACGCAGTATTTT. Translation gives CAGSLVAGGDTQYF.

The V call is TRBV27, the J call TRBJ2-1, with D tentatively TRBD1 (5 bases). V was pared by 7 bases and J by 1 base, with 14 bases between. CDR3 size: 15 residues. In germline, CDR1 is MNHEY, CDR2 SMNVEV (reference sequence). The CDR3 sequence: CASKFDSSSYNEQFF. The CDR3 bases are TGTGCCAGCAAGTTTGACAGTTCGTCCTACAATGAGCAGTTCTTC.

This clonotype has more than one count but fewer than ten. This chain connects TRBV24-1 to TRBJ2-1; D remains ambiguous. Germline CDR1 is KGHDR and CDR2 is SFDVKD. The CDR3 loop spans 16 amino acids. Between the trimmed V and J ends, which lost 2 bases and 0 bases, there was a span of 10 bases. The CDR3: CATSDSDWGSYNEQFF. The DNA for the CDR3 is TGTGCCACCAGTGATTCAGACTGGGGCTCCTACAATGAGCAGTTCTTC.

The chain carries TRBV28 and TRBJ1-1; tentative D call: TRBD1 (6 bases). This CDR3 contains 15 residues. V lost 3 bases and J 0 bases, leaving 11 bases between the germline ends. CDR1 and CDR2 from the germline V gene are MDHEN and SYDVKM. The CDR3 region has the DNA TGTGCCAGCAGTTTCGGGGGGGCTATGAACACTGAAGCTTTCTTT. The encoded protein is CASSFGGAMNTEAFF.

This clonotype was recorded at least ten times. The chain has TRBV14 and TRBJ2-5, with 7 bases aligning to TRBD2. The CDR3 totals 15 residues. CDR1 SGHDN and CDR2 FVKESK come from the germline V gene. Unmatched junction bases numbered 7, after V lost 5 bases and J lost 1 base. CDR3 bases: TGTGCCAGCAGCTTCGACGGGGGGTTCCAAGAGACCCAGTACTTC. Amino acids: CASSFDGGFQETQYF. Based on the CDR3 plus reference TRBV14 and TRBJ2-5, the full variable domain is EAGVTQFPSHSVIEKGQTVTLRCDPISGHDNLYWYRRVMGKEIKFLLHFVKESKQDESGMPNNRFLAERTGGTYSTLKVQPAELEDSGVYFCASSFDGGFQETQYFGPGTRLLVL.

This clonotype was observed a few times. V is TRBV9 and J is TRBJ2-3, with 10 bases lining up with TRBD2. The CDR3 consists of 16 residues. The germline V gene encodes CDR1 SGDLS and CDR2 YYNGEE. Losses at the gene ends were 1 base for V and 5 bases for J; bases not matched to a gene: 7. This chain's CDR3 is CASSVYSGRAGDTQYF. DNA of the CDR3: TGTGCCAGCAGCGTATACAGCGGGAGGGCGGGAGATACGCAGTATTTT.